The clone carrying this T cell receptor (beta chain) appeared a single time. Sequencing was performed with immunoSEQ multiplex PCR; in TCRdb, only in-frame clones are kept and a portion is missing. Of around 310,000 clones listed, around 87% are singletons. This specimen belongs to a study of blood T cell repertoires in COVID-19. Across the study: T cells, B-cell-depleted T cells, or PBMCs provided the cDNA or gDNA that served as material.

This sequence was found in a woman in her 40s with COVID-19, enrolled during active disease. Sequencing was performed on peripheral blood.

CDR3 residues: CASSQEPTGSSYNEQFF. The CDR3 DNA follows: TGCGCCAGCAGCCAAGAACCGACAGGAAGCTCCTACAATGAGCAGTTCTTC. V gene TRBV4-3 combines with J gene TRBJ2-1; D perhaps matches TRBD1 (6 bases). The V and J ends lost 0 bases and 0 bases respectively, with 12 bases between them. The germline CDR1 and CDR2 sequences are LGHNA and YSLEER. This CDR3 contains 17 residues.